This T cell receptor beta chain was captured by sequencing in a study of T cells in Graves' hyperthyroidism and ophthalmopathy. Study-wide points: Most clonotypes that expanded in the thyroid above 0.001 also showed up in blood. Ophthalmopathy and stable hyperthyroidism were told apart by a 13 V-J model.

This clonotype was counted many times. The target antigen is unknown. TCR beta CDR3 region amplification was performed from RNA transcripts. The HTBI set primed first-round TCR CDR3 RT-PCR. One entry per CDR3 protein results from TCRdb running MiXCR on the multiplex PCR reads. Found here are approximately 270,000 distinct CDR3 sequences, more than 14% of them singletons; the top ten hold 10% to 15%. The blood sample predates any ophthalmopathy symptoms, coming from first hyperthyroidism diagnosis. From germline, CDR1 is MGHRA and CDR2 YSYEKL. Trimming left V 0 bases short and J 2 bases short, with 18 bases between. CDR3 size: 18 residues.

The receptor was derived from a woman between 35 and 50 years old with Graves' hyperthyroidism that later progressed to Graves' ophthalmopathy. The V and J genes are TRBV4-1 and TRBJ2-3, with a possible D match to TRBD2 (6 bases). The material sequenced was blood. The CDR3 DNA reads TGCGCCAGCAGCCAAGAGGGAGGATCTCTCTCTTACACAGATACGCAGTATTTT. Translating gives CASSQEGGSLSYTDTQYF.